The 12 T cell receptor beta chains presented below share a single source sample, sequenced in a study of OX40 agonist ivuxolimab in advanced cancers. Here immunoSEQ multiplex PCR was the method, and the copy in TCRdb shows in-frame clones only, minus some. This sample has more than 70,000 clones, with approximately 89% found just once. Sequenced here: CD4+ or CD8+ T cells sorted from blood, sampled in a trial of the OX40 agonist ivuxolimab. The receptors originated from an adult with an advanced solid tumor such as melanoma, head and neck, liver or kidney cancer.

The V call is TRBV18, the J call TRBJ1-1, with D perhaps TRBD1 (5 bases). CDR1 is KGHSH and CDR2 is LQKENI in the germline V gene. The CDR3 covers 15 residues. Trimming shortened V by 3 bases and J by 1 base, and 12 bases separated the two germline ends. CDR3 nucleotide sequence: TGTGCCAGCTCACCTTGGCACCAGGGGAACACTGAAGCTTTCTTT. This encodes CASSPWHQGNTEAFF.

The CDR3 reads CASSESVTRLYNEQFF. In DNA, the CDR3 is TGCGCCAGCAGTGAGTCGGTGACTAGGCTCTACAATGAGCAGTTCTTC. This chain uses TRBV10-1 with TRBJ2-1; possibly TRBD2 for D (6 bases). In germline, CDR1 is WNHNN, CDR2 SYGVQD (reference sequence). The length of the CDR3 is 16 residues. V shed 0 bases and J shed 3 bases, with 12 bases lying between them.

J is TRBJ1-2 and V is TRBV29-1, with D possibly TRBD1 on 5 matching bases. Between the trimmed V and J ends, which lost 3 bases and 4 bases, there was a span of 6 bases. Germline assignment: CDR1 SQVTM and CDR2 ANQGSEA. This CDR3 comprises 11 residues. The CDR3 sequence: CSVDRVYGYTF. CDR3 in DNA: TGCAGCGTTGACAGGGTCTATGGCTACACCTTC.

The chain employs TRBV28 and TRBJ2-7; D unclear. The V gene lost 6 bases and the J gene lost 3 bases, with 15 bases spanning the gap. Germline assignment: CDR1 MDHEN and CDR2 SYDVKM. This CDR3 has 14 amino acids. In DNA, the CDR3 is TGTGCCAGCAGCTTGCCGCGCGGATTCTACGAGCAGTACTTC. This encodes CASSLPRGFYEQYF.

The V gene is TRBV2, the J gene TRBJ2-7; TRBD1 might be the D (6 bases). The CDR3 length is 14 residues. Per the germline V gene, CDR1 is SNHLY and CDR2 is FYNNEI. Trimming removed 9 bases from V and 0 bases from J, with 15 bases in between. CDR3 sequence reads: CASRRRDNSYEQYF. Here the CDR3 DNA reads TGTGCCAGTCGGCGCCGGGACAACTCCTACGAGCAGTACTTC.

The DNA for the CDR3 is TGTGCCAGCAGTACCCAGGGGGCCGCCTACAATGAGCAGTTCTTC. It specifies CASSTQGAAYNEQFF. The chain employs TRBV5-5 and TRBJ2-1; 8 nucleotides match TRBD1. CDR3 length equals 15 residues. J gave up 2 bases and V 5 bases, and 6 bases lay outside the gene matches. Germline V gene lookup returns CDR1 SGHKS and CDR2 YYEKEE (reference sequence).

The CDR3 bases are TGCGCCAGCAGCTTGGGGATATCCGGAGGAGGGAGAGACGAGCAGTACTTC. Translating it yields CASSLGISGGGRDEQYF. The rearrangement links TRBV5-1 to TRBJ2-7, with D possibly being TRBD2 (6 bases). Germline V gene lookup returns CDR1 SGHRS and CDR2 YFSETQ. The CDR3 consists of 17 residues. Trimming removed 0 bases from V and 5 bases from J, with 21 bases in between.

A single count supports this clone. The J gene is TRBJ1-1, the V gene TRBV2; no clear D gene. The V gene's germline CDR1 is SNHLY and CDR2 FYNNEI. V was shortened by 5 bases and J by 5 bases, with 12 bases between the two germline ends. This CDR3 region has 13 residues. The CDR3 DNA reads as TGTGCCAGCAGTTTTGAGATTTTTACTGAAGCTTTCTTT. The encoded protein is CASSFEIFTEAFF.

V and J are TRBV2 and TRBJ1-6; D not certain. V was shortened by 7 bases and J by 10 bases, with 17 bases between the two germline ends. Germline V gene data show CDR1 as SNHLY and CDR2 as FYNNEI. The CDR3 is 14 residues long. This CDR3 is CASTLGRVDSPLHF. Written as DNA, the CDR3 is TGTGCCAGCACCCTGGGGAGGGTAGACTCACCCCTCCACTTT.

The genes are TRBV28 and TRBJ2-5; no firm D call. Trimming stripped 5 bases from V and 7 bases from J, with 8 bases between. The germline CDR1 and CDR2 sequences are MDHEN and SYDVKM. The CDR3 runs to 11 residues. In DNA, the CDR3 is TGTGCCAGCAGTGCCCAGGCGACCCAGTACTTC. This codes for CASSAQATQYF.

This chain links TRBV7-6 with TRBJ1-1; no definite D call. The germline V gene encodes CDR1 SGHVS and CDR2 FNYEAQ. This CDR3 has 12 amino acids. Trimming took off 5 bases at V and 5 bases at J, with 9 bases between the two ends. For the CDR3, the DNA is TGTGCCAGCAGCCCACGAGAGACTGAAGCTTTCTTT. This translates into CASSPRETEAFF.

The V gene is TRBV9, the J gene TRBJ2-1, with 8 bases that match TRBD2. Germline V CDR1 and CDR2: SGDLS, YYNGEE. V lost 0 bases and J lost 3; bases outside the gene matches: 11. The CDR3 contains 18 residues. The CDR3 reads CASSVAPPLAGIYNEQFF. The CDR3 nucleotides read TGTGCCAGCAGCGTAGCCCCTCCTCTAGCGGGCATCTACAATGAGCAGTTCTTC. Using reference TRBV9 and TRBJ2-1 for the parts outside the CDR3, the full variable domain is DSGVTQTPKHLITATGQRVTLRCSPRSGDLSVYWYQQSLDQGLQFLIQYYNGEERAKGNILERFSAQQFPDLHSELNLSSLELGDSALYFCASSVAPPLAGIYNEQFFGPGTRLTVL.